This T cell receptor (beta chain) comes out of a study of T cells after yellow fever vaccination. TCR cDNA, made by 5'RACE template switching, carried an added universal primer site and UMIs. One entry per CDR3 protein results from TCRdb running MiXCR on the 5' RACE reads. The sample lists under 600,000 distinct CDR3 sequences, about a fifth occurring once. This clonotype was detected a few times. Per germline, CDR1 SGHDT and CDR2 YYEEEE. Trimming left V 4 bases short and J 8 bases short, with 10 bases between. The CDR3 covers 12 residues. This receptor was obtained from a man aged 18-30 years who received the YFV17D yellow fever vaccine. The chain links TRBV5-6 to TRBJ2-1, with D maybe TRBD1 (5 bases). The sequences come from PBMCs, collected roughly 20 days after the first yellow fever vaccination. This CDR3 reads CASSPQGYEQFF. The CDR3 nucleotides are TGTGCCAGCAGCCCTCAGGGTTATGAGCAGTTCTTC.